These 31 T cell receptor beta chains originate from one sample sequenced in a study of cytomegalovirus exposure and HLA in healthy donors. Use of 60 Vbeta and 13 Jbeta primers characterized the PCR. Only in-frame clones appear in the TCRdb table, and some are missing; sequencing was by immunoSEQ multiplex PCR. The sample includes about 100,000 clones, roughly 9.1% of them seen just once. The sequenced sample was PBMCs. The receptor set was obtained from a man between 40 and 49 years old in good health and CMV-seropositive.

J is TRBJ1-5 and V is TRBV13; 7 positions match TRBD1. Germline loops: CDR1 PRHDT, CDR2 FYEKMQ (reference sequence). Losses at the gene ends were 4 bases for V and 1 base for J; bases not matched to a gene: 1. This CDR3 region has 14 residues. The CDR3 DNA follows: TGTGCCAGCAGCTGGGGACAGAGCAATCAGCCCCAGCATTTT. This translates into CASSWGQSNQPQHF.

This clone was observed a few times. The chain links TRBV5-1 to TRBJ2-2; no clear D gene. This CDR3 region has 14 residues. Germline V lookup: CDR1 SGHRS, CDR2 YFSETQ. V shed 4 bases and J shed 1 base, with 8 bases lying between them. The CDR3: CASSISGNTGELFF. CDR3 DNA: TGCGCCAGCAGCATTTCAGGGAACACCGGGGAGCTGTTTTTT.

V usage is TRBV28 and J usage is TRBJ1-1, with TRBD1 as a possible D gene (6 bases). The CDR3 is 14 residues long. The germline V gene has CDR1 MDHEN and CDR2 SYDVKM. V lost 6 bases and J 3 bases, leaving 14 bases between the germline ends. The CDR3 here is CASSVAGTHTEAFF. The CDR3 DNA is TGTGCCAGCAGCGTGGCAGGGACACACACTGAAGCTTTCTTT. The complete variable domain, with remaining parts taken from reference TRBV28 and TRBJ1-1, reads DVKVTQSSRYLVKRTGEKVFLECVQDMDHENMFWYRQDPGLGLRLIYFSYDVKMKEKGDIPEGYSVSREKKERFSLILESASTNQTSMYLCASSVAGTHTEAFFGQGTRLTVV.

This clone has just a few counts. The J gene is TRBJ2-7, the V gene TRBV5-1; 7 nucleotides agree with TRBD1. The CDR3 has 15 residues. Germline CDR1 is SGHRS and CDR2 is YFSETQ. V gave up 2 bases and J gave up 3 bases; unmatched junction bases: 8. The CDR3 DNA follows: TGCGCCAGCAGCTTAACAGGGGTCGGGAACTACGAGCAGTACTTC. It is translated as CASSLTGVGNYEQYF.

The chain uses TRBV28 and TRBJ2-3, with 7 bases lining up with TRBD2. Germline V CDR1 and CDR2: MDHEN, SYDVKM. With V trimmed by 3 bases and J by 0 bases, 6 bases remained unmatched. The CDR3 totals 16 residues. The chain's CDR3 is CASSLSSGSSTDTQYF. In nucleotides, the CDR3 is TGTGCCAGCAGTTTGTCTAGCGGTTCTAGCACAGATACGCAGTATTTT.

This chain uses TRBV5-1 with TRBJ2-5; TRBD2 agrees at 11 bases. V shed 3 bases, J shed 2 bases, and the junction held 6 bases outside the gene matches. CDR3 length: 16 amino acids. CDR1 and CDR2 from the germline V gene are SGHRS and YFSETQ. The CDR3: CASSSGLAGQQETQYF. DNA for the CDR3: TGCGCCAGCAGCTCAGGACTAGCGGGTCAGCAAGAGACCCAGTACTTC.

J is TRBJ2-5 and V is TRBV19, with TRBD2 identical over 7 bases. This CDR3 is built from 13 residues. Germline CDR1 LNHDA, CDR2 SQIVND (reference sequence). V lost 3 bases, J lost 3 bases, and 1 base stayed unmatched. DNA for the CDR3: TGTGCCAGTAGTATGGCGGGAGAAGAGACCCAGTACTTC. Translating it yields CASSMAGEETQYF.

This clone turned up a few times. The chain links TRBV18 to TRBJ2-7; unclear D gene. V gave up 1 base and J gave up 0 bases, with 16 bases separating them. CDR1 is KGHSH and CDR2 is LQKENI in the germline V gene. The CDR3 length is 17 residues. The CDR3 reads CASSPRPGGSRSYEQYF. The CDR3 DNA sequence: TGTGCCAGCTCACCACGCCCAGGTGGCAGTCGCTCCTACGAGCAGTACTTC.

This clone was seen more than once but under ten times. V is TRBV2 and J is TRBJ1-1; D gene uncertain. The CDR3 covers 15 residues. The V and J ends lost 7 bases and 0 bases respectively, with 15 bases between them. Per germline, CDR1 SNHLY and CDR2 FYNNEI. CDR3 protein: CASTLTPVMNTEAFF. CDR3 nucleotide sequence: TGTGCCAGCACTCTTACCCCGGTGATGAACACTGAAGCTTTCTTT.

This chain joins TRBV5-1 and TRBJ2-3; TRBD2 matches 7 bases. CDR3 length: 15 amino acids. Unmatched junction bases numbered 7, after V lost 4 bases and J lost 2 bases. Germline V CDR1 and CDR2: SGHRS, YFSETQ. CDR3 sequence (DNA): TGCGCCAGCAGCCCGGGGGGTGAGCTCACAGATACGCAGTATTTT. It translates to CASSPGGELTDTQYF.

This clone was found a few times. The chain joins TRBV4-3 to TRBJ2-7; D is unclear. Germline V gene sequence: CDR1 LGHNA, CDR2 YSLEER. Trimming removed 1 base from V and 1 base from J, with 8 bases in between. The CDR3 totals 14 residues. The CDR3 spells CASSQGSRSYEQYF. The CDR3 DNA reads TGCGCCAGCAGCCAAGGGTCCAGGTCCTACGAGCAGTACTTC.

DNA of the CDR3: TGTGCCAGCAGAATAGGAACTAGCCCAGTCGGGGAGCTGTTTTTT. This translates into CASRIGTSPVGELFF. This chain uses TRBV6-5 with TRBJ2-2, with a weak D call TRBD2 (6 bases). The length of the CDR3 is 15 residues. V lost 6 bases and J lost 7, with 18 bases in between. Germline-derived CDR1 and CDR2 are MNHEY and SVGAGI.

The chain joins TRBV4-1 to TRBJ2-1; D gene ambiguous. The V and J ends lost 1 base and 7 bases respectively, with 14 bases between them. CDR3 size: 15 residues. The germline CDR1 and CDR2 sequences are MGHRA and YSYEKL. CDR3 in DNA: TGCGCCAGCAGCCAAGCTGCGGCTATTGGGAATGAGCAGTTCTTC. Amino acid sequence: CASSQAAAIGNEQFF.

The table lists this clone with a few counts. This rearrangement joins TRBV10-3 to TRBJ2-2; a possible D gene is TRBD2 (6 bases). The CDR3 has 15 amino acids. Germline assignment: CDR1 ENHRY and CDR2 SYGVKD. The ends were cut back, 6 bases at V and 4 bases at J, with 15 bases in the middle. In DNA, the CDR3 is TGTGCCATCAGCCGGGACTCCTCGGGCACCGGGGAGCTGTTTTTT. Protein: CAISRDSSGTGELFF.

The chain recombines TRBV6-1 with TRBJ1-1; tentatively, D is TRBD1 (6 bases). CDR1 is MNHNS and CDR2 is SASEGT in the germline V gene. The length of the CDR3 is 13 residues. V was shortened by 2 bases and J by 3 bases, with 7 bases between the two germline ends. The CDR3 DNA follows: TGTGCCAGCAGTGAACACAGGGACACTGAAGCTTTCTTT. Its translation: CASSEHRDTEAFF.

This clone has a handful of counts. Within the sample, other DNA sequences also encode this same CDR3. The chain recombines TRBV6-1 with TRBJ2-5, with D perhaps matching TRBD1 (6 bases). CDR3 size: 11 residues. The germline gives CDR1 MNHNS, CDR2 SASEGT. Trimming shortened V by 5 bases and J by 5 bases, and 6 bases separated the two germline ends. CDR3 nucleotides: TGTGCCAGCAGTCAGGGGGAGACCCAGTACTTC. Translation gives CASSQGETQYF.

This clone has more than one count but fewer than ten. The chain is built from TRBV6-6 and TRBJ1-4; D ambiguous. The V and J ends lost 6 bases and 6 bases respectively, with 14 bases between them. The CDR3 runs 14 residues. CDR1 is MNHNY and CDR2 is SVGAGI in the germline V gene (reference sequence). In DNA, the CDR3 is TGTGCCAGCAGGGAGAATGGGTACCATGAAAAACTGTTTTTT. Its protein product is CASRENGYHEKLFF.

In this sample, this clone turned up a few times. This chain joins TRBV7-2 and TRBJ2-7; 8 bases are shared with TRBD1. The germline gives CDR1 SGHTA, CDR2 FQGNSA. J lost 8 bases, V lost 4 bases, and 4 bases had no gene match. The length of the CDR3 is 12 residues. The CDR3 protein is CASSYGTGQQYF. CDR3 nucleotide sequence: TGTGCCAGCAGCTATGGGACAGGACAGCAGTACTTC. The entire variable domain, with the rest obtained from reference TRBV7-2 and TRBJ2-7, is as follows: GAGVSQSPSNKVTEKGKDVELRCDPISGHTALYWYRQSLGQGLEFLIYFQGNSAPDKSGLPSDRFSAERTGGSVSTLTIQRTQQEDSAVYLCASSYGTGQQYFGPGTRLTVT.

This clone was seen only a few times. The V gene is TRBV9, the J gene TRBJ2-7; 7 bases align to TRBD2. Germline values: CDR1 SGDLS, CDR2 YYNGEE. V shed 4 bases and J 6 bases; nucleotides not matched to a gene: 10. The CDR3 totals 14 residues. Here the CDR3 DNA reads TGTGCCAGCAGCATCACAAGCGGGACGCCCGAGCAGTACTTC. Its protein is CASSITSGTPEQYF.

This clone was detected once. The chain carries TRBV6-5 and TRBJ2-5; perhaps TRBD1 as D (6 bases). Gene TRBJ2-7 matches the end of the DNA better, so the J call may be wrong. Germline V gene sequence: CDR1 MNHEY, CDR2 SVGAGI. This CDR3 region has 13 residues. The DNA of the CDR3 is TGTGCCACCACCGGGACACGAGCCTACGAGCAGTACTTC. Its translation is CATTGTRAYEQYF.

This clone turned up a few times. The chain recombines TRBV7-9 with TRBJ2-5; 10 bases are shared with TRBD2. V was clipped by 6 bases and J by 2 bases; unmatched bases: 3. Germline lookup yields CDR1 SEHNR and CDR2 FQNEAQ (reference sequence). CDR3 length equals 14 residues. The CDR3 spells CASSQAGGQETQYF. In DNA, the CDR3 is TGTGCCAGCAGTCAAGCGGGAGGGCAAGAGACCCAGTACTTC.

The V call is TRBV7-2, the J call TRBJ1-4, with 7 nucleotides matching TRBD1. The CDR3 spans 15 residues. Germline-derived CDR1 and CDR2 are SGHTA and FQGNSA. The junction had 2 bases not matched to a gene; V was cut back by 2 bases and J by 2 bases. This CDR3 is CASSLQGVTNEKLFF. CDR3 bases: TGTGCCAGCAGCTTACAGGGGGTCACTAATGAAAAACTGTTTTTT. Full variable domain (rest looked up from reference TRBV7-2 and TRBJ1-4): GAGVSQSPSNKVTEKGKDVELRCDPISGHTALYWYRQSLGQGLEFLIYFQGNSAPDKSGLPSDRFSAERTGGSVSTLTIQRTQQEDSAVYLCASSLQGVTNEKLFFGSGTQLSVL.

This chain links TRBV29-1 with TRBJ2-5; 8 nucleotides align to TRBD2. Germline values: CDR1 SQVTM, CDR2 ANQGSEA. V dropped 6 bases and J dropped 1; count of bases not matched to a gene: 7. The length of the CDR3 is 14 residues. CDR3 in amino acids: CSVPGLGTQETQYF. CDR3 in DNA: TGCAGCGTGCCGGGACTAGGCACCCAAGAGACCCAGTACTTC.

This clone was counted a few times. The rearrangement joins TRBV28 to TRBJ2-7; D perhaps matches TRBD1 (6 bases). Deletions cut 4 bases from V and 9 bases from J, with 16 bases between. The CDR3 sequence is 13 residues long. The germline CDR1 and CDR2 sequences are MDHEN and SYDVKM. This CDR3 is CASSSILGHPQYF. CDR3 nucleotides: TGTGCCAGCAGTTCAATTTTGGGACACCCGCAGTACTTC.

This clone appeared once. One end of the junction fails to match germline, which may point to a read error. The chain uses TRBV5-1 and TRBJ1-4; perhaps TRBD1 as D (5 bases). The CDR3 has 16 amino acids. CDR1 is SGHRS and CDR2 is YFSETQ in the germline V gene. The CDR3 loop is CTSSLDGGEGRGKLFF. The CDR3 region has the DNA TGCACCAGCAGCTTGGATGGCGGGGAGGGAAGGGGAAAACTGTTTTTT. Looking up the rest from reference TRBV5-1 and TRBJ1-4 gives the full variable domain: KAGVTQTPRYLIKTRGQQVTLSCSPISGHRSVSWYQQTPGQGLQFLFEYFSETQRNKGNFPGRFSGRQFSNSRSEMNVSTLELGDSALYLCTSSLDGGEGRGKLFFGSGTQLSVL.

V gene TRBV28 combines with J gene TRBJ2-1, with D possibly TRBD1 on 6 matching bases. The CDR3 sequence is 15 residues long. CDR1 is MDHEN and CDR2 is SYDVKM in the germline V gene. V gave up 4 bases and J gave up 4 bases, with 14 bases separating them. The CDR3 DNA reads TGTGCCAGCAGTTCAACCTGGGACATTTACAATGAGCAGTTCTTC. The encoded protein is CASSSTWDIYNEQFF.

This clone was detected a few times. The junction shows a germline mismatch at one end, possibly a read error. CDR3 DNA: TGTGCCAGCCTTAGGGGCTACGAGCAGCACTTC. Its translation: CASLRGYEQHF. This chain connects TRBV2 to TRBJ2-7; maybe TRBD1 (5 bases). CDR1 and CDR2 (germline): SNHLY, FYNNEI. CDR3 size: 11 residues.

This clone was counted only a few times. The V and J genes are TRBV10-3 and TRBJ1-5, with D perhaps TRBD1 (5 bases). The CDR3 loop spans 14 amino acids. V lost 6 bases, J lost 2 bases, and 11 bases lay in between. Germline V gene sequence: CDR1 ENHRY, CDR2 SYGVKD. CDR3 residues: CAIRDQTGNQPQHF. CDR3 sequence (DNA): TGTGCCATCAGGGACCAGACAGGCAATCAGCCCCAGCATTTT.

This clone occurred a few times. The CDR3 loop reads CASSRTGFKKLFF. The DNA of the CDR3 is TGTGCCAGCAGCAGGACAGGGTTCAAAAAACTGTTTTTT. The V call is TRBV11-2, the J call TRBJ1-4, with 8 bases fitting TRBD1. This CDR3 region has 13 residues. Germline lookup yields CDR1 SGHAT and CDR2 FQNNGV. The junction had 5 bases not matched to a gene; V was cut back by 5 bases and J by 9 bases.

V usage is TRBV5-1 and J usage is TRBJ2-2; a weak D match, TRBD2 (6 bases). CDR3 size: 17 residues. Trimming stripped 2 bases from V and 4 bases from J, with 18 bases between. CDR1 is SGHRS and CDR2 is YFSETQ in the germline V gene. CDR3 region: CASSFWLLAQGTGELFF. The CDR3 nucleotides are TGCGCCAGCAGCTTCTGGCTACTAGCTCAGGGCACCGGGGAGCTGTTTTTT.

This clone was detected a few times. The V call is TRBV6-1, the J call TRBJ2-1; TRBD2 might be the D (5 bases). Germline V gives CDR1 MNHNS, CDR2 SASEGT. This CDR3 is built from 14 residues. Trimming removed 7 bases at V and 5 bases at J, with 15 bases between. The CDR3 coding sequence is TGTGCCAGCAAGCGGTGGGAGATCAACAATGAGCAGTTCTTC. Translation: CASKRWEINNEQFF.